This T cell receptor beta chain was identified in a study of T cell changes during pregnancy in multiple sclerosis. The CDR3 is made up of 13 amino acids. V gave up 5 bases and J gave up 5 bases, with 12 bases separating them. Per germline, CDR1 LNHNV and CDR2 YYDKDF (reference sequence). Data came from immunoSEQ multiplex PCR; TCRdb stores just in-frame clones and leaves some out. The table lists roughly 60,000 clones, 90% of them singletons. The chain joins TRBV15 to TRBJ2-5; unclear D gene. This specimen consisted of peripheral blood, obtained in the second trimester of pregnancy. This sequence originates from a female donor in good health, enrolled as a control in a pregnancy study. CDR3 sequence reads: CATSQTRWETQYF. CDR3 bases: TGTGCCACCAGCCAGACTCGGTGGGAGACCCAGTACTTC.